The clone carrying this T cell receptor (beta chain) has just one count. This may be a read error: a much more frequent sequence differs by one nucleotide. This record comes from a study of T cells in Graves' hyperthyroidism and ophthalmopathy. From RNA transcripts, TCR beta CDR3 regions were amplified. The HTBI set primed first-round TCR CDR3 RT-PCR. TCRdb itself ran the multiplex PCR reads through MiXCR, one entry per CDR3 protein. The sample records almost 350,000 distinct CDR3 sequences, approximately 18% being singletons. Per the germline V gene, CDR1 is SGHNT and CDR2 is YYREEE (reference sequence). This CDR3 has 14 amino acids.

The chain recombines TRBV5-4 with TRBJ2-5; tentatively, D is TRBD2 (6 bases). Sequenced input: blood. The clonotype was recovered from a woman between 40 and 55 years old with Graves' ophthalmopathy. The CDR3 DNA follows: TGTGTCAGCAGCGCCGCGGGGATCCAAGAGACCCAGTACTTC. Translation gives CVSSAAGIQETQYF.